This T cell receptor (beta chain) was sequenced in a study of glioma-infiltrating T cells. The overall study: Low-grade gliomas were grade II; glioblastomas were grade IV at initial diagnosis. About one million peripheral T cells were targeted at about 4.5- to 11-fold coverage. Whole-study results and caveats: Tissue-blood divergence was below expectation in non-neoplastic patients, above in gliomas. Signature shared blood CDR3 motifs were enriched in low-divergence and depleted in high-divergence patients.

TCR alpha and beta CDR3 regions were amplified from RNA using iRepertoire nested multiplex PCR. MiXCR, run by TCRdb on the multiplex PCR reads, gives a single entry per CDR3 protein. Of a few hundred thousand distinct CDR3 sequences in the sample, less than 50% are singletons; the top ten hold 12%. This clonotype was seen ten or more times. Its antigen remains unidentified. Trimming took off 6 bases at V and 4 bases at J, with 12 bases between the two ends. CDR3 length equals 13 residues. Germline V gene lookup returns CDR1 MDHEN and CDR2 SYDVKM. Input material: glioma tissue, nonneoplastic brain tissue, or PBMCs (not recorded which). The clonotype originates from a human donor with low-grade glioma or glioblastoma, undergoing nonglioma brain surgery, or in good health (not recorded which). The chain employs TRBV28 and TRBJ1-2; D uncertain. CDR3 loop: CASSSESVYGYTF. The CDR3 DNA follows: TGTGCCAGCAGCTCAGAGTCGGTCTATGGCTACACCTTC.